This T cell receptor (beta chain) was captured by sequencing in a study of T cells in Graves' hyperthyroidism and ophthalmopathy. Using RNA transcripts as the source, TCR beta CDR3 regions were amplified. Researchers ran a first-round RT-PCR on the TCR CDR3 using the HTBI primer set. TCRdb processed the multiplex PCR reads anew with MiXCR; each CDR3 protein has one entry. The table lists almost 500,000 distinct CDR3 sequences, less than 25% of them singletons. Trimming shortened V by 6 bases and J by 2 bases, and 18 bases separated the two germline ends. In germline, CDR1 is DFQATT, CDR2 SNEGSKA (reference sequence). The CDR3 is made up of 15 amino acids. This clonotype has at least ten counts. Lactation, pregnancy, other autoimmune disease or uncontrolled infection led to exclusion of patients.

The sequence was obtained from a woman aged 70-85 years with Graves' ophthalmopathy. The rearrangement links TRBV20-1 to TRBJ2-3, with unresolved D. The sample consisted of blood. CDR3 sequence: CSAIPSAASTDTQYF. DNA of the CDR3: TGCAGTGCCATCCCCTCAGCAGCGTCCACAGATACGCAGTATTTT.